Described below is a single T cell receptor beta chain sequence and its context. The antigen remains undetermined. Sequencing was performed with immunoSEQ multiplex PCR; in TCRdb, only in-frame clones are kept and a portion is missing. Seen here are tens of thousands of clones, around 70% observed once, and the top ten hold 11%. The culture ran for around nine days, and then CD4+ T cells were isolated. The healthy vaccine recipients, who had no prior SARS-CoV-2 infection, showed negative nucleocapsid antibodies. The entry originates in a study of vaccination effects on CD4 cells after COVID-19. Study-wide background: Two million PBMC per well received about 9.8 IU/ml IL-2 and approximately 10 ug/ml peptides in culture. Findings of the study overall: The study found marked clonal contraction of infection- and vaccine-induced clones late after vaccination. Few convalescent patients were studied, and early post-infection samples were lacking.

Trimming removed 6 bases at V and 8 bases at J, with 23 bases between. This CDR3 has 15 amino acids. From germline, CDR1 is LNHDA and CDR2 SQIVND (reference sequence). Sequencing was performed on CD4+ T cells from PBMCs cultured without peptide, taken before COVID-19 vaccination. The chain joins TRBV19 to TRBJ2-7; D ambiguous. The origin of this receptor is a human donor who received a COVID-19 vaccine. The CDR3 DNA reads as TGTGCCAGTAGCCTTACTCTTAGTGAGTTCGTACAGCAGTACTTC. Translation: CASSLTLSEFVQQYF.